This T cell receptor (beta chain) was sequenced during a study of T cell repertoires and HLA-DP antigens (dated by TCRdb to 2016 to 2019). Broadly, across the study: An in vitro model of CD4+ T cell alloreactivity against allogeneic HLA-DP presented by transduced HeLa cells was used in the study. The two alloantigens modelled structurally similar versus dissimilar alloantigens, differing from self at one and approximately 9 peptide-binding groove amino acids, respectively. Of the three donors, two were male and one was female, and their ages ranged from the 18-to-29 age band up to the 60-to-69 age band. On average, around 220 ng of DNA went in for sorted CD137+CD4+ samples, versus roughly 1,300 ng for pre-culture CD4+ samples. Broader findings and caveats from the paper: An average cumulative frequency of approximately 36% against one allele and 50.6% against the other was found for clones undetected before culture. The study was limited by having only three donors, by relying on a non-physiological HeLa antigen-presenting system, and by using total CD4+ responder cells. Similar clonality (roughly 0.4) was observed for sorted CD137+ cells against both alloantigens, and this clonality was much higher than that observed in pre-culture samples (around 0.04). The naive and memory CD4+ repertoires were not analysed as separate populations.

In regard to this clone: Its antigen specificity is not known. Per-base quality was not reported, and no clone a single base away is much larger than it.

The immunoSEQ multiplex PCR, with forward primers for 54 TRBV segments and reverse primers for 13 TRBJ segments, was used to amplify TCRB CDR3 regions. For pre-culture CD4+ samples, sequencing was done at deep resolution with a target of about 220,000 T cell genomes. Sequencing of the amplicons on an Illumina HiSeq System generated 87 bp reads spanning the CDR3. Processing in the source paper ran as follows. Correction for PCR and sequencing errors was applied to reads, and CDR3 regions were defined through alignment to IMGT reference sequences. Synthetic template pools were used to estimate the numbers of templates and unique rearrangements. Clonality was computed by subtracting Pielou's evenness from 1. The Daley-Smith estimator was used to estimate richness. Repertoire overlap was measured with Morisita's index. A clone counted as low-abundance if it appeared in cultured samples but went undetected in the pre-culture repertoire of the same donor. TCRdb stores this immuneACCESS table with in-frame sequences only. Part of the clones is absent; in the studies checked, under half of the shortfall reflects unresolved V genes, and no reason is known for the rest. V, J and clone size were drawn from that table, and D and trimming were deduced from the DNA. Recorded for this sample are around 100,000 clones; almost 95% of them occurred a single time. The ten largest clonotypes hold more than 0.25% of the sample.

Magnetic bead negative selection was used to isolate untouched CD4+ T cells from Ficoll-separated PBMC, with an average purity of about 98%. Untouched CD4+ T cells were isolated with magnetic beads from Ficoll-separated PBMC, and a purity of roughly 98% was reached with negligible CD8+ contamination. Peripheral blood mononuclear cells came from the buffy coats of a few healthy blood donors, who served as the study's donors. CMV seronegative status was shared by all three donors. The DNeasy Blood & Tissue Kit was used to extract genomic DNA. Genomic DNA from sorted CD137+CD4+ cells and from pre-culture CD4+ baseline samples of each subject was subjected to TCRB sequencing. Inclusive of the bounding cysteine and phenylalanine, the CDR3 is 15 residues long. Only the CDR3 DNA is retained, 45 bases long and in frame from the first base. Taken from the germline V gene, the CDR1 and CDR2 loops are SGHRS and YFSETQ. After removal of 4 bases from V and 4 bases from J, the junction retains 6 bases not matched to a gene.

Recombination connected TRBV5-1 to TRBJ2-2, with 8 bases aligning to TRBD2. The sequencing input was CD4+ T cells from PBMCs. The receptor was derived from a woman aged 18-35 years in good health and CMV-seronegative. The CDR3 reads CASSTTAGVTGELFF. The nucleotides read TGCGCCAGCAGCACCACAGCGGGAGTCACCGGGGAGCTGTTTTTT. The full variable domain, with segments outside the CDR3 supplied by the reference TRBV5-1 and TRBJ2-2 proteins, appears as KAGVTQTPRYLIKTRGQQVTLSCSPISGHRSVSWYQQTPGQGLQFLFEYFSETQRNKGNFPGRFSGRQFSNSRSEMNVSTLELGDSALYLCASSTTAGVTGELFFGEGSRLTVL.